These 24 T cell receptor beta chains were sequenced from one sample in a study of response to subunit inactivated influenza vaccine. TCRdb ran MiXCR on the RT-PCR reads and lists one entry per CDR3 protein. The data contain about 700,000 distinct CDR3 sequences, approximately 14% of them singletons. Sequenced material: PBMCs from blood, taken roughly 15 days before vaccination. The receptors derive from a man in his fifties who received an inactivated influenza vaccine.

This clonotype was detected a few times. V and J are TRBV3-1 and TRBJ2-3; no clear D gene. CDR3 length: 16 residues. Germline CDR1 and CDR2: LGHDT and YNNKEL (reference sequence). The ends were cut back, 0 bases at V and 0 bases at J, with 10 bases in the middle. In DNA form, the CDR3 reads TGTGCCAGCAGCCAAGAGGCGGCCTTAAGCACAGATACGCAGTATTTT. Translating it yields CASSQEAALSTDTQYF.

This chain links TRBV4-1 with TRBJ1-1; D unclear. There are 16 residues in the CDR3. The germline gives CDR1 MGHRA, CDR2 YSYEKL. V dropped 0 bases and J dropped 0 bases, with 11 bases sitting between them. The DNA of the CDR3 is TGCGCCAGCAGCCAAGATCTCGCAGGACTGAACACTGAAGCTTTCTTT. Its protein is CASSQDLAGLNTEAFF.

The chain uses TRBV5-1 and TRBJ2-5; the D gene is possibly TRBD1 (6 bases). This CDR3 is 13 amino acids long. Trimming removed 4 bases from V and 5 bases from J, with 12 bases in between. CDR1 and CDR2 (germline): SGHRS, YFSETQ. CDR3 sequence: CASSMTGTETQYF. The CDR3 region has the DNA TGCGCCAGCAGCATGACAGGAACGGAGACCCAGTACTTC. Together with reference TRBV5-1 and TRBJ2-5, the CDR3 gives the full variable domain: KAGVTQTPRYLIKTRGQQVTLSCSPISGHRSVSWYQQTPGQGLQFLFEYFSETQRNKGNFPGRFSGRQFSNSRSEMNVSTLELGDSALYLCASSMTGTETQYFGPGTRLLVL.

The sample holds one count of this clonotype. This rearrangement joins TRBV12-3 or TRBV12-4 to TRBJ2-1; D remains ambiguous. Trimming stripped 5 bases from V and 8 bases from J, with 13 bases between. CDR3 length: 13 amino acids. CDR3 residues: CASSQSYRDEQFF. The CDR3, as DNA: TGTGCCAGCAGTCAATCGTATCGGGATGAGCAGTTCTTC.

This clonotype was detected ten times or more. The chain recombines TRBV12-3 or TRBV12-4 with TRBJ2-5; tentative D call: TRBD1 (6 bases). This CDR3 is built from 14 residues. Trimming took 2 bases from V and 4 from J, leaving 11 bases between them. CDR3 nucleotides: TGTGCCAGCAGTTTACGGGGACAAGCAGAGACCCAGTACTTC. Its translation is CASSLRGQAETQYF.

Many counts were recorded for this clonotype. V gene TRBV4-3 combines with J gene TRBJ2-5, with D unresolved. Per the germline V gene, CDR1 is LGHNA and CDR2 is YSLEER. Between the trimmed V and J ends, which lost 0 bases and 7 bases, there was a span of 15 bases. This CDR3 has 15 residues. As DNA, the CDR3 is TGCGCCAGCAGCCAAGAAAGGACCACCAGTGGGACCCAGTACTTC. Its protein is CASSQERTTSGTQYF.

This clonotype was detected only a few times. The chain has TRBV7-2 and TRBJ2-3; D might be TRBD1 (6 bases). Deletions cut 0 bases from V and 4 bases from J, with 11 bases between. Germline CDR1 reads SGHTA; CDR2 reads FQGNSA. There are 15 residues in the CDR3. The CDR3 DNA is TGTGCCAGCAGCTTAGCCGCAAGGGGGTCAGATACGCAGTATTTT. This translates into CASSLAARGSDTQYF.

This clonotype was recorded at least ten times. The chain couples TRBV28 to TRBJ1-1; D is undetermined. The CDR3 has 11 residues. Germline V lookup: CDR1 MDHEN, CDR2 SYDVKM. V was shortened by 2 bases and J by 6 bases, with 4 bases between the two germline ends. The CDR3 nucleotides read TGTGCCAGCAGTTTAATGGCTGAAGCTTTCTTT. This gives the protein CASSLMAEAFF. Drawing the rest from reference TRBV28 and TRBJ1-1, the complete variable domain is DVKVTQSSRYLVKRTGEKVFLECVQDMDHENMFWYRQDPGLGLRLIYFSYDVKMKEKGDIPEGYSVSREKKERFSLILESASTNQTSMYLCASSLMAEAFFGQGTRLTVV.

The chain has TRBV9 and TRBJ2-7; 12 bases are a match to TRBD2. CDR3 length: 15 residues. V dropped 3 bases and J dropped 1; count of bases not matched to a gene: 2. Germline V CDR1 and CDR2: SGDLS, YYNGEE. CDR3 loop: CASSETSGGSYEQYF. DNA for the CDR3: TGTGCCAGCAGCGAGACTAGCGGGGGTTCCTACGAGCAGTACTTC.

This chain joins TRBV6-2 or TRBV6-3 and TRBJ2-7, with TRBD1 as a possible D gene (6 bases). With 2 bases removed from V and 7 bases from J, the gap between germline ends came to 9 bases. Germline loops: CDR1 MNHEY, CDR2 SVGEGT. The CDR3 loop spans 12 amino acids. Here the CDR3 reads CASSYGTREQYF. DNA for the CDR3: TGTGCCAGCAGTTACGGGACACGAGAGCAGTACTTC.

This clonotype has ten or more counts. CDR3 in amino acids: CSVQSGGETQYF. CDR3 bases: TGCAGCGTCCAATCAGGGGGAGAGACCCAGTACTTC. The chain joins TRBV29-1 to TRBJ2-5, with 7 positions matching TRBD1. The J segment lost 4 bases and the V segment lost 6 bases, leaving 5 bases of the junction unmatched. The germline gives CDR1 SQVTM, CDR2 ANQGSEA. The CDR3 totals 12 residues.

There are many counts of this clonotype. V usage is TRBV6-2 or TRBV6-3 and J usage is TRBJ2-7, with TRBD1 identical over 8 bases. V lost 6 bases, J lost 5 bases, and 12 bases stayed unmatched. Germline V gene lookup returns CDR1 MNHEY and CDR2 SVGEGT. The CDR3 contains 15 residues. The CDR3 is CASRTGEWGFDEQYF. Written as DNA, the CDR3 is TGTGCCAGCAGGACAGGGGAATGGGGTTTCGACGAGCAGTACTTC.

The rearrangement uses TRBV6-1 and TRBJ2-5; D unresolved. The germline V gene encodes CDR1 MNHNS and CDR2 SASEGT. The V end lost 8 bases, the J end lost 4 bases, and 11 bases lay between the germline ends. The CDR3 loop spans 12 amino acids. CDR3 DNA: TGTGCCAGCGAACTAAGGCGAGAGACCCAGTACTTC. Translated: CASELRRETQYF.

The rearrangement joins TRBV2 to TRBJ2-7, with 9 bases that match TRBD2. There are 14 residues in the CDR3. The junction had 4 bases not matched to a gene; V was cut back by 6 bases and J by 1 base. Germline CDR1 SNHLY, CDR2 FYNNEI. Here the CDR3 DNA reads TGTGCCAGCAGGGAGCGGGGGGCTTCCTACGAGCAGTACTTC. Amino acid sequence: CASRERGASYEQYF.

This sequence joins TRBV4-1 and TRBJ2-3, with TRBD1 matching over 8 bases. Germline CDR1 MGHRA, CDR2 YSYEKL. V lost 6 bases to trimming and J lost 2 bases; unmatched junction nucleotides: 13. The length of the CDR3 is 17 residues. The CDR3 bases are TGCGCCAGCAGGCCCTTGAACAGGGGGATGATCACAGATACGCAGTATTTT. It encodes CASRPLNRGMITDTQYF.

This clonotype has more than one count but fewer than ten. V gene TRBV11-1 combines with J gene TRBJ2-1; D is uncertain. The CDR3 extends over 15 amino acids. Germline CDR1 is SGHAT and CDR2 is FQDESV (reference sequence). Trimming shortened V by 5 bases and J by 7 bases, and 18 bases separated the two germline ends. CDR3 residues: CASSPLGLEINEQFF. DNA for the CDR3: TGTGCCAGCAGCCCCCTTGGGCTAGAAATTAATGAGCAGTTCTTC.

The J gene is TRBJ1-1, the V gene TRBV19; D unclear. The CDR3 consists of 15 residues. Germline lookup yields CDR1 LNHDA and CDR2 SQIVND (reference sequence). Trimming removed 3 bases from V and 0 bases from J, with 11 bases in between. The CDR3: CASSIGWFMNTEAFF. The CDR3 DNA reads as TGTGCCAGTAGTATTGGTTGGTTCATGAACACTGAAGCTTTCTTT. Using reference TRBV19 and TRBJ1-1 for the parts outside the CDR3, the full variable domain is DGGITQSPKYLFRKEGQNVTLSCEQNLNHDAMYWYRQDPGQGLRLIYYSQIVNDFQKGDIAEGYSVSREKKESFPLTVTSAQKNPTAFYLCASSIGWFMNTEAFFGQGTRLTVV.

This clonotype was recorded a few times. The J gene is TRBJ2-5, the V gene TRBV20-1, with D uncertain. This CDR3 is built from 13 residues. CDR1 DFQATT and CDR2 SNEGSKA come from the germline V gene (reference sequence). V lost 0 bases to trimming and J lost 7 bases, with 12 bases between them. In DNA form, the CDR3 reads TGCAGTGCTAGAGAACCAGACTCGGGGACCCAGTACTTC. It is translated as CSAREPDSGTQYF.

V and J are TRBV12-3 or TRBV12-4 and TRBJ2-3; TRBD2 aligns across 7 bases. The CDR3 sequence is 18 residues long. J gave up 4 bases and V 1 base, and 14 bases lay outside the gene matches. In DNA form, the CDR3 reads TGTGCCAGCAGTTTAGGGGTGAGGACTAGTGGAAACCCAGATACGCAGTATTTT. Protein sequence: CASSLGVRTSGNPDTQYF.

This rearrangement joins TRBV4-2 to TRBJ2-7; D uncertain. Trimming stripped 4 bases from V and 3 bases from J, with 10 bases between. This CDR3 comprises 13 residues. Germline loops: CDR1 LGHNA, CDR2 YNFKEQ. CDR3 amino acids: CASSRRGDYEQYF. The CDR3 DNA follows: TGTGCCAGCAGCCGCCGTGGGGACTACGAGCAGTACTTC.

This clonotype occurred once. J is TRBJ2-1 and V is TRBV7-9; 9 nucleotides line up with TRBD2. The V segment lost 6 bases and the J segment 8 bases; nucleotides outside the gene matches: 11. The CDR3 spans 15 residues. Germline-derived CDR1 and CDR2 are SEHNR and FQNEAQ (reference sequence). CDR3 DNA: TGTGCCAGCAGGAGGAGGGATAGCGGGAGAGATGAGCAGTTCTTC. Translation: CASRRRDSGRDEQFF.

The chain employs TRBV6-2 or TRBV6-3 and TRBJ1-1; 9 bases are shared with TRBD1. Per germline, CDR1 MNHEY and CDR2 SVGEGT. The trim removed 5 bases at V and 5 bases at J, leaving 9 bases unmatched. The CDR3 extends over 15 amino acids. The CDR3: CASSTTTGGSTEAFF. The DNA of the CDR3 is TGTGCCAGCAGTACGACGACAGGGGGTAGTACTGAAGCTTTCTTT.

This clonotype has a handful of counts. This chain joins TRBV30 and TRBJ2-1; 12 positions agree with TRBD2. V trimming: 5 bases; J trimming: 7 bases; junction bases outside the gene matches: 6. CDR3 length equals 14 residues. Looked up from germline, CDR1 is GTSNPN and CDR2 is SVGIG (reference sequence). The CDR3 DNA reads TGTGCCTGGGCTAGCGGGGGGGTTCTGAATGAGCAGTTCTTC. Its translation is CAWASGGVLNEQFF.

The CDR3 is CSVPKGPKREFHEQYF. CDR3 DNA: TGCAGCGTCCCGAAGGGTCCCAAGCGGGAGTTCCACGAGCAGTACTTC. This chain joins TRBV29-1 and TRBJ2-7; 8 bases are a match to TRBD2. The V gene end was trimmed by 6 bases and the J gene end by 5 bases; junction bases not matched to a gene: 18. The CDR3 contains 16 residues. From germline, CDR1 is SQVTM and CDR2 ANQGSEA.